The source of this T cell receptor beta chain is a study of T cell repertoires in cytomegalovirus infection. About the research overall: CMV infection and matching HLA type were both indicated by public TCR beta signatures. Study observations and caveats: CMV-specific TCR beta clonotypes restricted by HLA-C were the ones dominating the ex vivo response.

This clonotype was seen repeatedly, ten times or more. Its antigen is unidentified. TCRdb called the reads again in MiXCR, with one record for every CDR3 protein. The sample gives fewer than 300,000 distinct CDR3 sequences, roughly 24% of which show up once; 14% is in the top ten. Specimen: PBMCs. The sequence came from a human donor in good health (CMV status not recorded). Some clones in this sample may be carry-over from other donors' samples.

CDR3 in amino acids: CASTMGQGYYEQYF. The DNA for the CDR3 is TGTGCCAGCACCATGGGACAGGGCTACTACGAGCAGTACTTC. V gene TRBV7-2 combines with J gene TRBJ2-7; 9 bases line up with TRBD1. The V and J ends lost 7 bases and 3 bases, in that order; junction bases with no gene match: 7. Per germline, CDR1 SGHTA and CDR2 FQGNSA. This CDR3 is built from 14 residues.